Following are 14 T cell receptor beta chains from one sample sequenced in a study of blood T cell repertoires in COVID-19. This table comes from immunoSEQ multiplex PCR, and its TCRdb copy is limited to in-frame clones, with some not included. The table records roughly 60,000 clones, approximately 83% of them present only once. The specimen sequenced was peripheral blood. The source is a man in his thirties or forties with COVID-19, enrolled during active disease.

This rearrangement joins TRBV6-5 to TRBJ2-1; 8 positions match TRBD2. This CDR3 is built from 14 residues. The germline CDR1 and CDR2 sequences are MNHEY and SVGAGI. The V segment lost 8 bases and the J segment 7 bases; nucleotides outside the gene matches: 10. The CDR3 is CASSYGRGGNEQFF. Written as DNA, the CDR3 is TGTGCCAGCTCATACGGGAGGGGAGGGAATGAGCAGTTCTTC.

As DNA, the CDR3 is TGTGCCAGCCAAGTTTCAGCCGGGATCTATGGCTACACCTTC. Its translation: CASQVSAGIYGYTF. This rearrangement joins TRBV28 to TRBJ1-2; D is unclear. The ends were cut back, 8 bases at V and 4 bases at J, with 17 bases in the middle. Germline loops: CDR1 MDHEN, CDR2 SYDVKM. This CDR3 is built from 14 residues.

The chain uses TRBV30 and TRBJ2-2, with D possibly matching TRBD2 (6 bases). Germline values: CDR1 GTSNPN, CDR2 SVGIG (reference sequence). The length of the CDR3 is 13 residues. V was cut by 0 bases and J by 7 bases, with 9 bases left in between. The CDR3 spells CAWSVSGVGELFF. CDR3 DNA sequence: TGTGCCTGGAGTGTTAGCGGCGTCGGGGAGCTGTTTTTT.

V usage is TRBV12-3 or TRBV12-4 and J usage is TRBJ2-1, with 9 bases that match TRBD2. This CDR3 is 13 amino acids long. V was pared by 6 bases and J by 8 bases, with 5 bases of the junction left unmatched. The CDR3 region is CASSPGLADEQFF. Here the CDR3 DNA reads TGTGCCAGCAGCCCGGGACTAGCAGATGAGCAGTTCTTC.

The V gene is TRBV5-5, the J gene TRBJ1-2; D possibly corresponds to TRBD1 (5 bases). Germline loops: CDR1 SGHKS, CDR2 YYEKEE (reference sequence). The CDR3 is made up of 12 amino acids. Deletions cut 2 bases from V and 8 bases from J, with 10 bases between. The CDR3 sequence: CASSLQDGGYTF. The CDR3 DNA follows: TGTGCCAGCAGCTTACAGGACGGAGGCTACACCTTC.

This clone has only one observation. This sequence joins TRBV7-8 and TRBJ2-5; possible D gene TRBD1, 6 bases. Germline-derived CDR1 and CDR2 are SGHVS and FQNEAQ. Between the trimmed V and J ends, which lost 5 bases and 3 bases, there was a span of 28 bases. The CDR3 has 19 amino acids. CDR3 coding DNA: TGTGCCAGCAGCCCGGGACAACGGAGAGTCTTCGAGCTTAAAGAGACCCAGTACTTC. Translation gives CASSPGQRRVFELKETQYF.

The gene calls are TRBV3-1 (or the pseudogene TRBV3-2) and TRBJ1-2, with D unresolved. CDR1 LGHDT and CDR2 YNNKEL come from the germline V gene (reference sequence). V dropped 1 base and J dropped 4 bases, with 4 bases sitting between them. This CDR3 contains 12 residues. CDR3 protein: CASSQGLYGYTF. Here the CDR3 DNA reads TGTGCCAGCAGCCAAGGTCTCTATGGCTACACCTTC.

This clone was recorded only once. In nucleotides, the CDR3 is TGTGCCAGCAGCCCCCTGACAGGGTACAATGAGCAGTTCTTC. This encodes CASSPLTGYNEQFF. The J gene is TRBJ2-1, the V gene TRBV11-2, with 7 bases lining up with TRBD1. Germline V gene lookup returns CDR1 SGHAT and CDR2 FQNNGV. The trim removed 5 bases at V and 4 bases at J, leaving 5 bases unmatched. This CDR3 spans 14 amino acids.

The chain employs TRBV4-2 and TRBJ2-2; TRBD2 matches 10 bases. The trim removed 10 bases at V and 1 base at J, leaving 9 bases unmatched. The CDR3 has 16 residues. Germline V CDR1 and CDR2: LGHNA, YNFKEQ. In DNA form, the CDR3 reads TGTGCCACCCGGACTAGCGGTATCATGAACACCGGGGAGCTGTTTTTT. Protein product: CATRTSGIMNTGELFF.

V and J are TRBV4-3 and TRBJ2-4; D not certain. In germline, CDR1 is LGHNA, CDR2 YSLEER. The CDR3 is made up of 16 amino acids. V lost 1 base to trimming and J lost 0 bases, with 10 bases between them. The CDR3 region is CASSQVINLAKNIQYF. For the CDR3, the DNA is TGCGCCAGCAGCCAAGTAATAAATCTAGCCAAAAACATTCAGTACTTC.

This clone occurred a few times. The chain couples TRBV11-2 to TRBJ2-3, with 11 bases aligning to TRBD2. CDR1 is SGHAT and CDR2 is FQNNGV in the germline V gene. The CDR3 spans 17 residues. V trimming: 2 bases; J trimming: 0 bases; junction bases outside the gene matches: 4. The CDR3, as DNA: TGTGCCAGCAGCTTAACTAGCGGGAGCTCTAGCACAGATACGCAGTATTTT. This sequence encodes CASSLTSGSSSTDTQYF.

A few counts support this clone. This rearrangement joins TRBV19 to TRBJ2-7; 8 nucleotides agree with TRBD2. With 5 bases clipped from V and 2 bases from J, the junction kept 8 bases outside the gene matches. The CDR3 sequence is 15 residues long. Per germline, CDR1 LNHDA and CDR2 SQIVND (reference sequence). The CDR3 spells CASSQSGLGAYEQYF. The CDR3 DNA sequence: TGTGCCAGTAGTCAATCGGGACTAGGAGCCTACGAGCAGTACTTC.

The V call is TRBV27, the J call TRBJ1-5, with D perhaps TRBD1 (6 bases). The CDR3 sequence is 14 residues long. Trimming stripped 6 bases from V and 3 bases from J, with 12 bases between. Germline V gene data show CDR1 as MNHEY and CDR2 as SMNVEV (reference sequence). The CDR3 sequence: CASSKGQYNQPQHF. The CDR3 region has the DNA TGTGCCAGCAGCAAAGGACAGTACAATCAGCCCCAGCATTTT.

V gene TRBV5-6 combines with J gene TRBJ2-3; perhaps TRBD2 as D (5 bases). The CDR3 runs to 14 residues. From germline, CDR1 is SGHDT and CDR2 YYEEEE. Trimming cost V 3 bases and J 2 bases, with 10 bases left between them. CDR3 DNA: TGTGCCAGCAGCTCGTCGGGGTCCACAGATACGCAGTATTTT. This sequence encodes CASSSSGSTDTQYF.